What follows are 17 T cell receptor beta chains derived from one specimen sequenced in a study of blood T cell repertoires in COVID-19. Data came from immunoSEQ multiplex PCR; TCRdb stores just in-frame clones and leaves some out. The sample has over 200,000 clones; more than 70% are singletons. The sequencing sample was made of peripheral blood. The receptors derive from an elderly man with acute or convalescent COVID-19.

The chain is built from TRBV28 and TRBJ2-7; 7 positions agree with TRBD2. CDR1 is MDHEN and CDR2 is SYDVKM in the germline V gene. Trimming cost V 6 bases and J 1 base; bases outside gene matches: 12. The CDR3 contains 16 residues. The CDR3 is CASRTSSGGPSYEQYF. DNA for the CDR3: TGTGCCAGCAGGACTTCCTCGGGGGGACCATCCTACGAGCAGTACTTC.

A few counts support this clone. The gene calls are TRBV6-5 and TRBJ1-5; 11 nucleotides agree with TRBD1. After removal of 4 bases from V and 7 bases from J, the junction contained 3 bases not matched to a gene. Germline V gene sequence: CDR1 MNHEY, CDR2 SVGAGI. CDR3 length: 14 amino acids. This chain's CDR3 is CASSFGTGGQPQHF. The CDR3 DNA is TGTGCCAGCAGTTTCGGGACAGGGGGGCAGCCCCAGCATTTT.

V gene TRBV6-5 combines with J gene TRBJ1-4; D is perhaps TRBD1 (5 bases). The germline V gene encodes CDR1 MNHEY and CDR2 SVGAGI. The CDR3 contains 15 residues. V lost 0 bases, J lost 6 bases, and 11 bases lay in between. CDR3 sequence (DNA): TGTGCCAGCAGTTACTCTCCGCAGGGTTATGAAAAACTGTTTTTT. It codes for CASSYSPQGYEKLFF.

CDR3 nucleotide sequence: TGTGCCAGCAGTGAGCGGACAGGGGGCGACCAGCCCCAGCATTTT. Translating it yields CASSERTGGDQPQHF. The chain combines TRBV6-1 with TRBJ1-5; TRBD1 matches 11 bases. This CDR3 spans 15 amino acids. Germline V lookup: CDR1 MNHNS, CDR2 SASEGT. Unmatched junction bases numbered 5, after V lost 3 bases and J lost 7 bases.

This clone was detected only once. The rearrangement links TRBV28 to TRBJ1-2; a possible D gene is TRBD1 (5 bases). CDR1 and CDR2 (germline): MDHEN, SYDVKM. The CDR3 is made up of 14 amino acids. V was pared by 6 bases and J by 4 bases, with 15 bases between. CDR3 DNA: TGTGCCAGCAGCTCTCTCCAGGGAGGCTATGGCTACACCTTC. This sequence encodes CASSSLQGGYGYTF.

The V call is TRBV19, the J call TRBJ2-5; TRBD2 matches at 10 bases. V shed 3 bases, J shed 4 bases, and the junction held 8 bases outside the gene matches. Germline V gene data show CDR1 as LNHDA and CDR2 as SQIVND (reference sequence). The CDR3 length is 16 residues. The CDR3 DNA reads TGTGCCAGTAGTATTGGTAGCGGGGGGAAAAGAGAGACCCAGTACTTC. Translation: CASSIGSGGKRETQYF.

This chain links TRBV5-4 with TRBJ2-7, with a tentative D call TRBD2 (6 bases). V was trimmed by 4 bases and J by 0 bases, leaving 14 bases between them. CDR1 is SGHNT, CDR2 YYREEE, per germline (reference sequence). The CDR3 consists of 15 residues. DNA of the CDR3: TGTGCCAGCAGCCCTACCGGGACTTCCTCCTACGAGCAGTACTTC. This translates into CASSPTGTSSYEQYF.

This chain links TRBV6-2 or TRBV6-3 with TRBJ2-7, with 9 positions matching TRBD2. V lost 5 bases and J lost 2; bases outside the gene matches: 7. The CDR3 extends over 15 amino acids. Germline V gene lookup returns CDR1 MNHEY and CDR2 SVGEGT. The CDR3 reads CASSIQAGGAYEQYF. CDR3 sequence (DNA): TGTGCCAGCAGTATCCAAGCGGGGGGAGCCTACGAGCAGTACTTC.

The chain has TRBV30 and TRBJ2-6; D not resolved. From germline, CDR1 is GTSNPN and CDR2 SVGIG (reference sequence). The CDR3 totals 13 residues. Between the trimmed V and J ends, which lost 6 bases and 0 bases, there was a span of 6 bases. CDR3 protein: CACPFSGANVLTF. CDR3 coding DNA: TGTGCCTGCCCATTCTCTGGGGCCAACGTCCTGACTTTC.

This clone was detected a few times. This rearrangement joins TRBV19 to TRBJ1-5, with D tentatively TRBD1 (6 bases). The germline V gene has CDR1 LNHDA and CDR2 SQIVND (reference sequence). Deletions cut 7 bases from V and 2 bases from J, with 15 bases between. The CDR3 length is 15 residues. The CDR3 DNA sequence: TGTGCCAGTATTAGGGGGGGGAAGGGCAATCAGCCCCAGCATTTT. Residues: CASIRGGKGNQPQHF.

The V call is TRBV27, the J call TRBJ1-1; 10 bases match TRBD1. The V gene's germline CDR1 is MNHEY and CDR2 SMNVEV (reference sequence). The CDR3 totals 16 residues. The junction had 7 bases not matched to a gene; V was cut back by 6 bases and J by 0 bases. The chain's CDR3 is CASSLDRGSMNTEAFF. The DNA for the CDR3 is TGTGCCAGCAGCCTGGACAGGGGGTCTATGAACACTGAAGCTTTCTTT.

This sequence joins TRBV27 and TRBJ2-1; unclear D gene. This CDR3 comprises 16 residues. V lost 4 bases, J lost 0 bases, and 13 bases lay in between. Looked up from germline, CDR1 is MNHEY and CDR2 is SMNVEV (reference sequence). The CDR3 spells CASSSRLSGSYNEQFF. CDR3 nucleotides: TGTGCCAGCAGTTCCCGACTCTCGGGCTCCTACAATGAGCAGTTCTTC.

The DNA for the CDR3 is TGTGCCAGCAGTCCCCCCGGGACAGGTGCCTACGAGCAGTACTTC. Residues: CASSPPGTGAYEQYF. The rearrangement joins TRBV27 to TRBJ2-7; 8 bases are a match to TRBD1. The CDR3 has 15 amino acids. CDR1 and CDR2 (germline): MNHEY, SMNVEV (reference sequence). The V gene end was trimmed by 5 bases and the J gene end by 2 bases; junction bases not matched to a gene: 8.

This clone was detected a few times. V gene TRBV5-1 combines with J gene TRBJ2-7, with 8 bases aligning to TRBD2. CDR1 is SGHRS and CDR2 is YFSETQ in the germline V gene. The CDR3 runs 17 residues. J lost 4 bases, V lost 1 base, and 13 bases had no gene match. The CDR3 DNA is TGCGCCAGCAGCTTGACTAGCGGAGGGTTCCTCCGGTACGAGCAGTACTTC. It codes for CASSLTSGGFLRYEQYF.

The chain employs TRBV11-2 and TRBJ2-1; D possibly corresponds to TRBD2 (6 bases). Germline loops: CDR1 SGHAT, CDR2 FQNNGV. Trimming shortened V by 5 bases and J by 8 bases, and 19 bases separated the two germline ends. The CDR3 length is 15 residues. CDR3 residues: CASSLTASASHEQFF. For the CDR3, the DNA is TGTGCCAGCAGCCTGACCGCTAGCGCCTCCCATGAGCAGTTCTTC.

The count of this clone is one. This sequence joins TRBV18 and TRBJ1-5; no reliable D call. The CDR3 spans 13 residues. V was cut by 2 bases and J by 6 bases, with 8 bases left in between. Germline lookup yields CDR1 KGHSH and CDR2 LQKENI. The CDR3, as DNA: TGTGCCAGCTCACCAGGGAGCGGTCAGCCCCAGCATTTT. Its translation is CASSPGSGQPQHF.

The V call is TRBV9, the J call TRBJ1-5, with 8 bases lining up with TRBD1. The CDR3 is 14 residues long. The germline gives CDR1 SGDLS, CDR2 YYNGEE. With 0 bases clipped from V and 5 bases from J, the junction kept 1 base outside the gene matches. For the CDR3, the DNA is TGTGCCAGCAGCGTAGGGACAGGGCATCAGCCCCAGCATTTT. It is translated as CASSVGTGHQPQHF.